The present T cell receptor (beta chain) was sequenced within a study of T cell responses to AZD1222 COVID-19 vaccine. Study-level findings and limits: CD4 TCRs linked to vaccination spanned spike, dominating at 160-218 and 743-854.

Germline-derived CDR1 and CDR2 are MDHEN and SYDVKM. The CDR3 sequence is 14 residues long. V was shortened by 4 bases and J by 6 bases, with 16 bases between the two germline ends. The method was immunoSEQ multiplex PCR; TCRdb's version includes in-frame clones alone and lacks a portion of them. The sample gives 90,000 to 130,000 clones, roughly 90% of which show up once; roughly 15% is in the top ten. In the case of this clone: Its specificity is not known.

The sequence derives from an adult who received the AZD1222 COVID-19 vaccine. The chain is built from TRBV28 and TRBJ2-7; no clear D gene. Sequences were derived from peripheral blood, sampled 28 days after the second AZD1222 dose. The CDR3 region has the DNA TGTGCCAGCAGTTACCCGACGGGCTTGGTCGAGCAGTACTTC. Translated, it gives CASSYPTGLVEQYF.